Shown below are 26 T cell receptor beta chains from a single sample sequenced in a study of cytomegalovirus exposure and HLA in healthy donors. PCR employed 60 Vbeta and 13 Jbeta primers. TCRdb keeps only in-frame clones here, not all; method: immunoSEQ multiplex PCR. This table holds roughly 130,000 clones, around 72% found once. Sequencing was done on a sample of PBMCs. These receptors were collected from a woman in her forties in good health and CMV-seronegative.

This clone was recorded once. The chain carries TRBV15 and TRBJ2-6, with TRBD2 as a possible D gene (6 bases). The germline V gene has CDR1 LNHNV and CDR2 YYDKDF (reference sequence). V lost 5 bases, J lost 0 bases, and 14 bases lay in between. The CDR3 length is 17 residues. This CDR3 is CATSPYWDSSGANVLTF. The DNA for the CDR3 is TGTGCCACCAGCCCCTACTGGGACTCCTCTGGGGCCAACGTCCTGACTTTC.

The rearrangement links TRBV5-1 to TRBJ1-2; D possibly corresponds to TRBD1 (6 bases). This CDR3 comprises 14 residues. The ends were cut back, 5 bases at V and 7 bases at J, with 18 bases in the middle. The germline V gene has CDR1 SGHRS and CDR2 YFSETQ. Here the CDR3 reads CASSSDSLVGGYTF. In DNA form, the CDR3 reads TGCGCCAGCAGTTCGGACAGCTTAGTAGGTGGCTACACCTTC.

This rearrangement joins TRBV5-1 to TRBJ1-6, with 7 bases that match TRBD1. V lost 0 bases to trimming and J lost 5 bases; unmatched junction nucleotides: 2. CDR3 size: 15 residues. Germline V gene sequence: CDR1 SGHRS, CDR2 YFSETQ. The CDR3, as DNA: TGCGCCAGCAGCTTGGGAGACAGGGATAATTCACCCCTCCACTTT. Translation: CASSLGDRDNSPLHF.

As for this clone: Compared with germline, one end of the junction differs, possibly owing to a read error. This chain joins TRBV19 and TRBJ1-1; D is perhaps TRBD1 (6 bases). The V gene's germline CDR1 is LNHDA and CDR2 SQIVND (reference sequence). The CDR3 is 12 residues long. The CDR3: CASSSMRQAPLF. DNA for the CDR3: TGTGCCAGTAGTTCGATGAGACAGGCCCCTCTCTTT.

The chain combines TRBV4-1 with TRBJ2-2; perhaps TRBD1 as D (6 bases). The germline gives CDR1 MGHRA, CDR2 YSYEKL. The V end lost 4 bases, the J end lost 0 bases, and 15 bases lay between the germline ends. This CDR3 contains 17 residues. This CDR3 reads CASSLQQGKSNTGELFF. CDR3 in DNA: TGCGCCAGCAGCCTACAACAGGGAAAGTCGAACACCGGGGAGCTGTTTTTT.

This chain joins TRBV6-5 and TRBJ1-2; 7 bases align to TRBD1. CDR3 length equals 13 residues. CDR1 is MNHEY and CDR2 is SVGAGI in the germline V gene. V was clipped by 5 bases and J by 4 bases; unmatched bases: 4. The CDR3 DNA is TGTGCCAGCAGTCTCGACAGGGCCTATGGCTACACCTTC. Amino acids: CASSLDRAYGYTF.

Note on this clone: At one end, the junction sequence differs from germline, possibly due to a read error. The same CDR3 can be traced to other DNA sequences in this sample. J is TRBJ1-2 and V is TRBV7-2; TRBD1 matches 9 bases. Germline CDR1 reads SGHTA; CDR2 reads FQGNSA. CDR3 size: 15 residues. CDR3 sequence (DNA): TGTGCCAGCAGCTTGGGAGGGACAGGGCACTATGGCTATACCTTC. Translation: CASSLGGTGHYGYTF.

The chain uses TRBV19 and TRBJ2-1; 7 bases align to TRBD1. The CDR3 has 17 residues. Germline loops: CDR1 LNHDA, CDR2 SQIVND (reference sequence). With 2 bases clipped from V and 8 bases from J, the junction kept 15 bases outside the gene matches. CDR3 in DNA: TGTGCCAGTAGTATAAAACCCTTCGTCGACAGGGCTGATGAGCAGTTCTTC. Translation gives CASSIKPFVDRADEQFF.

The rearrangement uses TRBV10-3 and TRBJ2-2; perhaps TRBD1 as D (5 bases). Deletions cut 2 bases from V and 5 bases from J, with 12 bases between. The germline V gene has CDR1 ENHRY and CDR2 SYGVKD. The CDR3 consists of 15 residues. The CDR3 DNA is TGTGCCATCAGTGAGGTCAGGGAAGGGACCGGGGAGCTGTTTTTT. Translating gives CAISEVREGTGELFF.

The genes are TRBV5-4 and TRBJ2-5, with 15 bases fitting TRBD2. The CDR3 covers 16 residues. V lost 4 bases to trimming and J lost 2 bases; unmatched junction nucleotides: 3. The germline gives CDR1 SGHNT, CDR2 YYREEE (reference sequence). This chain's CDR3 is CASSPGLAGGQETQYF. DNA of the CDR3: TGTGCCAGCAGCCCTGGACTAGCGGGGGGGCAAGAGACCCAGTACTTC.

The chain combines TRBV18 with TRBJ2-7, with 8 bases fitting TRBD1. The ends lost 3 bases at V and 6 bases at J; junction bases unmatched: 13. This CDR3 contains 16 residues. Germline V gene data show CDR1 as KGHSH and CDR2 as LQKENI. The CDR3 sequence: CASSPALDRVSSEQYF. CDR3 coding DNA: TGTGCCAGCTCACCGGCCCTGGACAGGGTATCTTCCGAGCAGTACTTC.

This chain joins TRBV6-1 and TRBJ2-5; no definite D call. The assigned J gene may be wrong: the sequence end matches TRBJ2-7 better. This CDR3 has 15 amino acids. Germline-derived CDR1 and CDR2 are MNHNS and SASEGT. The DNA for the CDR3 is TGTGCCAGCTTGTGGGCCCCGTCAAAAGGCTACGAGCAGTACTTC. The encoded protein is CASLWAPSKGYEQYF.

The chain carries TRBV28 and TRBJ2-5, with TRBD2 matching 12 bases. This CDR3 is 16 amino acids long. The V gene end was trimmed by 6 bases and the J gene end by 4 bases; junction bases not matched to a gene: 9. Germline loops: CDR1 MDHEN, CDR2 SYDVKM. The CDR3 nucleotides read TGTGCCAGCAGCACGCAGACTAGCGGGGGCCCAGAGACCCAGTACTTC. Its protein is CASSTQTSGGPETQYF.

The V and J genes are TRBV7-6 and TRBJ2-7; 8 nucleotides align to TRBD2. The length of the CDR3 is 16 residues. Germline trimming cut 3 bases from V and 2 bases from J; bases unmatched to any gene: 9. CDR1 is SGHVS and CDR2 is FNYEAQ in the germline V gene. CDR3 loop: CASSLGLAGQTYEQYF. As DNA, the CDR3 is TGTGCCAGCAGCTTGGGTCTAGCGGGCCAAACCTACGAGCAGTACTTC.

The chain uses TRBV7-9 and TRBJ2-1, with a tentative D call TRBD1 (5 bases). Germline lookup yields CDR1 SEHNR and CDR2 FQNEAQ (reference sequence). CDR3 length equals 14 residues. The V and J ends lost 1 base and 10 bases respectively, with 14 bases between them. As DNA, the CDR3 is TGTGCCAGCAGCTTAGTGGGCAGGGCTTTCGAGCAGTTCTTC. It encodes CASSLVGRAFEQFF.

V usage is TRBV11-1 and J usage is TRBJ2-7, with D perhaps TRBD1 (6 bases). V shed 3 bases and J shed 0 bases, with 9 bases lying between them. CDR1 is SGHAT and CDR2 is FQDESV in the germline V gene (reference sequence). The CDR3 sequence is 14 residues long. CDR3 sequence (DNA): TGTGCCAGCAGCTTTACAGGGAGCTCCTACGAGCAGTACTTC. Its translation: CASSFTGSSYEQYF.

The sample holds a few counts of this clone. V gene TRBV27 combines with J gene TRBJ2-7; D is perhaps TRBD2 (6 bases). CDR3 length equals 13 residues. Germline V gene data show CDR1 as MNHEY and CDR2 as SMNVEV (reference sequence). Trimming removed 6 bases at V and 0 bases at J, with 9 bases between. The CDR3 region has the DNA TGTGCCAGCAGCGTTAGCGGCTCCTACGAGCAGTACTTC. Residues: CASSVSGSYEQYF.

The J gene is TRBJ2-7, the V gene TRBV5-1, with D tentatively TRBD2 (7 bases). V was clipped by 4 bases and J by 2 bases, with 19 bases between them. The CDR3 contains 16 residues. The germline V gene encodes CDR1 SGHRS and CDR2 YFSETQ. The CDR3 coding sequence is TGCGCCAGCAGCCTCGTCTTGGGAGGGGACACCTACGAGCAGTACTTC. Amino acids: CASSLVLGGDTYEQYF.

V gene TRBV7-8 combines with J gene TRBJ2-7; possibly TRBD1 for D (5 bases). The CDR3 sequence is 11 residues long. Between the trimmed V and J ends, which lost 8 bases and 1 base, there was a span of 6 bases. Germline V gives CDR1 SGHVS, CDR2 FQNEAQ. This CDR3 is CASQGSYEQYF. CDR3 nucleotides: TGTGCCAGCCAGGGTTCCTACGAGCAGTACTTC.

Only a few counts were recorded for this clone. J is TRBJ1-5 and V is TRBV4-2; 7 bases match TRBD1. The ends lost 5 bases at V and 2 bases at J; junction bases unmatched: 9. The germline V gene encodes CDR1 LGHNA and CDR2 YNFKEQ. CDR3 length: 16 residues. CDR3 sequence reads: CASSLQGSFGNQPQHF. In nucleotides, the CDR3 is TGTGCCAGCAGCTTACAGGGGTCGTTTGGCAATCAGCCCCAGCATTTT.

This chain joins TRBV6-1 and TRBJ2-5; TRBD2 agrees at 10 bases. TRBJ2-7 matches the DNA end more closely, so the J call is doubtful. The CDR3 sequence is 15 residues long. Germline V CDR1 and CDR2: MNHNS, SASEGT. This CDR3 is CASSEPASGGYEQYF. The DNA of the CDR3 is TGTGCCAGCAGTGAACCGGCTAGCGGGGGCTACGAGCAGTACTTC.

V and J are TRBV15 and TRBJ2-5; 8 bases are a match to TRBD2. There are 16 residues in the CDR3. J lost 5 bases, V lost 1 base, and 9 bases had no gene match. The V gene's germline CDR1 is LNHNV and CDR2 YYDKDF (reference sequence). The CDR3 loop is CATSRAAGGPRETQYF. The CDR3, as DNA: TGTGCCACCAGCAGAGCGGCGGGAGGCCCCCGGGAGACCCAGTACTTC. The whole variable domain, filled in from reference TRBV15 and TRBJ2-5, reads DAMVIQNPRYQVTQFGKPVTLSCSQTLNHNVMYWYQQKSSQAPKLLFHYYDKDFNNEADTPDNFQSRRPNTSFCFLDIRSPGLGDTAMYLCATSRAAGGPRETQYFGPGTRLLVL.

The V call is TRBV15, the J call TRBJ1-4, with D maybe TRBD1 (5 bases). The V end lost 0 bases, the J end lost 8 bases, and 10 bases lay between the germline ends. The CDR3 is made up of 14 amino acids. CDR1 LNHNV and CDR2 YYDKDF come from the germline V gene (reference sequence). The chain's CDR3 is CATSRDRGEEKLFF. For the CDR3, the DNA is TGTGCCACCAGCAGAGATCGGGGGGAAGAAAAACTGTTTTTT.

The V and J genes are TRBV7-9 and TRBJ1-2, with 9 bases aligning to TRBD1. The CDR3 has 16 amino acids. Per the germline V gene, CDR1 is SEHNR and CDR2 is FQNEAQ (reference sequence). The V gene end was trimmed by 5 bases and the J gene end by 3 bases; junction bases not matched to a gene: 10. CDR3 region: CASSPNRGRDDYGYTF. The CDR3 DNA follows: TGTGCCAGCAGCCCCAACAGGGGGCGAGATGACTATGGCTACACCTTC.

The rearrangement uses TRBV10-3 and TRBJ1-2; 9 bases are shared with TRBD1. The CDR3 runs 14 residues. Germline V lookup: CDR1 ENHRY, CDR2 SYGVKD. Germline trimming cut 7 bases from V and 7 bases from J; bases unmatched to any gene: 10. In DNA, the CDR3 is TGTGCCATCACACAGGGGGCTATTTTCTCTGGCTACACCTTC. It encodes CAITQGAIFSGYTF.

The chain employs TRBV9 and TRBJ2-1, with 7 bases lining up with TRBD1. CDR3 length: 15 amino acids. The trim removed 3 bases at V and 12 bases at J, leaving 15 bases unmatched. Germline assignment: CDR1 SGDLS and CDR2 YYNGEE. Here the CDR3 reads CASSARDSEGPPQFF. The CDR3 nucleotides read TGTGCCAGCAGCGCCCGGGACAGCGAAGGGCCCCCGCAGTTCTTC.